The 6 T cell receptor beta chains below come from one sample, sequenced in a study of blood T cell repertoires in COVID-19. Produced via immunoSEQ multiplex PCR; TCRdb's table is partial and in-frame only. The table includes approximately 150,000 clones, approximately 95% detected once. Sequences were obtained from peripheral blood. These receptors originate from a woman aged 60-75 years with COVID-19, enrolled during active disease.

The CDR3 DNA follows: TGCGCCAGCAGCTTGGCTGGACAGGGCTACGAGCAGTACTTC. It yields the protein CASSLAGQGYEQYF. This chain links TRBV5-1 with TRBJ2-7; 8 bases align to TRBD1. The V and J ends lost 0 bases and 3 bases, in that order; junction bases with no gene match: 2. The germline CDR1 and CDR2 sequences are SGHRS and YFSETQ. The CDR3 totals 14 residues.

The CDR3 nucleotides are TGTGCCAGCAGCTTAGTACAGCAATATGGCTACACCTTC. It specifies CASSLVQQYGYTF. The chain joins TRBV7-9 to TRBJ1-2; D is unresolved. The length of the CDR3 is 13 residues. Between the trimmed V and J ends, which lost 1 base and 5 bases, there was a span of 8 bases. The germline gives CDR1 SEHNR, CDR2 FQNEAQ (reference sequence). Full variable domain (missing parts from reference TRBV7-9 and TRBJ1-2): DTGVSQNPRHKITKRGQNVTFRCDPISEHNRLYWYRQTLGQGPEFLTYFQNEAQLEKSRLLSDRFSAERPKGSFSTLEIQRTEQGDSAMYLCASSLVQQYGYTFGSGTRLTVV.

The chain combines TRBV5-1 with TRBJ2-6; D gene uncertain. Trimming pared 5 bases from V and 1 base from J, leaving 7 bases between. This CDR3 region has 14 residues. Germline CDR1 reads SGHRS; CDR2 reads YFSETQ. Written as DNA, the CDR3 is TGCGCCAGCAGTAGCAATTCTGGGGCCAACGTCCTGACTTTC. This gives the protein CASSSNSGANVLTF.

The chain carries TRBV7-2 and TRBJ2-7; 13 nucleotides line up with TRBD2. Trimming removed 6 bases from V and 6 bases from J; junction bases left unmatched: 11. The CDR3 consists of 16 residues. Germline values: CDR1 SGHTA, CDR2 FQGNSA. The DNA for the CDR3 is TGTGCCAGCAGGTATGCCGGGACTAGCGGGACAAGCGAGCAGTACTTC. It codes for CASRYAGTSGTSEQYF.

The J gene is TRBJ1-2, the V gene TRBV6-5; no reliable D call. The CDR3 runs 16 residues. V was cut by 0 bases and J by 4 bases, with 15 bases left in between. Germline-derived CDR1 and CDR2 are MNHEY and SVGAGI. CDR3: CASSYSRTHDIYGYTF. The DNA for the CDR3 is TGTGCCAGCAGTTACTCGAGAACGCACGATATCTATGGCTACACCTTC.

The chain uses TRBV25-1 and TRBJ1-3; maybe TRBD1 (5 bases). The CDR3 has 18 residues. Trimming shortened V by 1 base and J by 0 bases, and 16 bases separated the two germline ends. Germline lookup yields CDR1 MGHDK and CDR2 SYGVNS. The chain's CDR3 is CASSESGGVVFSGNTIYF. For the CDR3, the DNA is TGTGCCAGCAGTGAATCCGGGGGGGTGGTCTTCTCTGGAAACACCATATATTTT.